This T cell receptor (beta chain) was found in a study of monozygotic twins with inflammatory bowel disease. Study outcomes and limitations: IBD patients had lower TCRbeta diversity (inverse Simpson) than healthy co-twins.

Comment on this clonotype: Its antigen is as yet unknown.

Each CDR3 protein gets one entry in TCRdb, which reprocessed the 5' RACE reads and gives no DNA. The sample is made up of over 350,000 distinct CDR3 sequences, and the top ten hold around 2.6% of it. The source is a human donor with ulcerative colitis or Crohn's disease, or a healthy co-twin of an affected twin (not recorded which). The sample was blood.

CDR3 loop: CSARVGQIGEKLFF. The chain recombines TRBV20-1 with TRBJ1-4; the TRBD1 assignment by TCRdb is unverifiable without DNA. CDR3 length equals 14 residues. Germline V lookup: CDR1 DFQATT, CDR2 SNEGSKA (reference sequence).